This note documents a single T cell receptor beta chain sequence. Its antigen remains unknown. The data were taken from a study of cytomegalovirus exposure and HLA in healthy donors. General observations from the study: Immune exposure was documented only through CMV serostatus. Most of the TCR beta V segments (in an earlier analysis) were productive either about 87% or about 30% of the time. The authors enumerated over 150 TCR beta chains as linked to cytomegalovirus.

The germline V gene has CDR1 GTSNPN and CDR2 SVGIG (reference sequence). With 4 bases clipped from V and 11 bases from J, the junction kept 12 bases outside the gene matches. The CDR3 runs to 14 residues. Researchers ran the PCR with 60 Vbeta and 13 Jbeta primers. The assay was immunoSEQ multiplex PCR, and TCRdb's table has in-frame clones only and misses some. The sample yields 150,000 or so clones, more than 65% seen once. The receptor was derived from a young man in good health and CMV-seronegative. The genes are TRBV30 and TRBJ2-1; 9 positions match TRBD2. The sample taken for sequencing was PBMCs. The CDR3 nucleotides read TGTGCCTGGAAAGGTTCCCTAGCGGGGAACCAGCAGTTCTTC. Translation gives CAWKGSLAGNQQFF.